The present entry profiles one T cell receptor beta chain with its context. Its target is unknown. The V and J ends lost 7 bases and 4 bases, in that order; junction bases with no gene match: 11. The germline gives CDR1 SGHDT, CDR2 YYEEEE. This CDR3 has 15 residues. The data derive from a study of cytomegalovirus exposure and HLA in healthy donors. Study-wide background: Early release data held 85 million or so unique TCRs from HLA-typed donors. Study-wide points: Among TCR beta chains of equal frequency, HLA-associated ones were more clonally expanded in a later analysis.

It was with 60 Vbeta and 13 Jbeta primers that the PCR ran. The method was immunoSEQ multiplex PCR; TCRdb's version includes in-frame clones alone and lacks a portion of them. Counted here are 120,000 or so clones, 79% occurring once; the ten biggest clones make up 6.2%. This receptor was obtained from a man in his thirties or forties in good health and CMV-seropositive. This chain joins TRBV5-6 and TRBJ1-2; TRBD1 aligns across 9 bases. Sequenced material: PBMCs. In DNA, the CDR3 is TGTGCCAGCGGAGCCGGGACAGGGACACTCTATGGCTACACCTTC. Translating gives CASGAGTGTLYGYTF.